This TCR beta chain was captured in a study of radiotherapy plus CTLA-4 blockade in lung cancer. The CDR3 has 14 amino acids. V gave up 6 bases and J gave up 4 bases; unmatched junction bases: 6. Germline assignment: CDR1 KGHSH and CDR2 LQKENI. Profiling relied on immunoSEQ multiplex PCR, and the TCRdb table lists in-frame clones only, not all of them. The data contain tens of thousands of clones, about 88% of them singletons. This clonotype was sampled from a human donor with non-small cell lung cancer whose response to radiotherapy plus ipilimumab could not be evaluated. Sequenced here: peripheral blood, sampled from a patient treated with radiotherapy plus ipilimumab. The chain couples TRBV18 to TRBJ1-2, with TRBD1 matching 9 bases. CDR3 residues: CASSPRTGVYGYTF. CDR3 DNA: TGTGCCAGCTCTCCCAGGACAGGGGTCTATGGCTACACCTTC.